The rows below give T cell receptor beta chains drawn from one sample of a study of blood T cell repertoires in COVID-19. Produced via immunoSEQ multiplex PCR; TCRdb's table is partial and in-frame only. The top ten hold roughly 2.5% of the sample, which has some 160,000 clones, about 87% seen once. Material for sequencing was peripheral blood. The origin of the receptors is a woman of 80 years or more with COVID-19, enrolled during active disease. Each CDR3 is given with its conserved first and last residue. A D gene is named only where the DNA matches it firmly. A row's size may be missing; if present it is once, few, many or a size class.

14	NA	TRBV7-9	TRBJ2-1	TRBD1	CASSSGTGQNEQFF	TGTGCCAGCAGCTCCGGGACAGGTCAGAATGAGCAGTTCTTC
15	once	TRBV3-1/TRBV3-2	TRBJ1-1	NA	CASSQETLTRPEAFF	TGTGCCAGCAGCCAAGAAACACTGACTAGACCTGAAGCTTTCTTT
13	NA	TRBV18	TRBJ1-1	TRBD1	CASSGQGNTEAFF	TGTGCCAGCTCGGGACAGGGGAACACTGAAGCTTTCTTT
14	NA	TRBV3-1/TRBV3-2	TRBJ2-1	NA	CASRQKRDVNEQFF	TGTGCCAGCAGGCAAAAACGGGATGTCAATGAGCAGTTCTTC
14	NA	TRBV19	TRBJ2-7	TRBD2	CASSRPAGVGEQYF	TGTGCCAGTAGTAGGCCAGCGGGAGTCGGCGAGCAGTACTTC
19	NA	TRBV2	TRBJ2-5	TRBD2	CASRPWALAGGARRETQYF	TGTGCCAGTCGACCCTGGGCGTTAGCGGGAGGAGCCCGGCGAGAGACCCAGTACTTC
14	NA	TRBV11-2	TRBJ1-4	NA	CASSSTGKNEKLFF	TGTGCCAGCAGCTCCACAGGGAAGAATGAAAAACTGTTTTTT
15	once	TRBV5-1	TRBJ1-4	TRBD1	CASRVHGTGVEKLFF	TGCGCCAGCAGAGTGCATGGGACAGGAGTGGAAAAACTGTTTTTT
13	NA	TRBV18	TRBJ2-7	NA	CASSPDVQNEQYF	TGTGCCAGCTCACCTGATGTACAGAACGAGCAGTACTTC
15	once	TRBV7-2	TRBJ1-2	NA	CASSQLGGGRDGYTF	TGTGCCAGCAGTCAACTGGGGGGAGGGAGGGATGGCTACACCTTC
17	NA	TRBV7-9	TRBJ2-5	NA	CASGLFMVGALQETQYF	TGTGCCAGCGGCCTATTTATGGTAGGGGCCCTGCAAGAGACCCAGTACTTC
14	NA	TRBV27	TRBJ1-2	TRBD1	CASSLHRGDYGYTF	TGTGCCAGCAGTTTGCACAGGGGGGACTATGGCTACACCTTC
15	once	TRBV4-3	TRBJ2-1	TRBD2	CASSPRTSGKNEQFF	TGCGCCAGCAGCCCCAGGACTAGCGGTAAGAATGAGCAGTTCTTC
18	NA	TRBV28	TRBJ2-3	TRBD2	CASRSGTSGSLITDTQYF	TGTGCCAGCAGGTCCGGGACTAGCGGGTCCCTAATCACAGATACGCAGTATTTT
15	few	TRBV6-1	TRBJ1-1	NA	CASSEAMTLGTEAFF	TGTGCCAGCAGTGAAGCGATGACACTGGGTACTGAAGCTTTCTTT
13	NA	TRBV18	TRBJ2-5	NA	CASSRQSGETQYF	TGTGCCAGCTCACGGCAGTCAGGAGAGACCCAGTACTTC
14	few	TRBV11-2	TRBJ1-6	NA	CASSLGAGNSPLHF	TGTGCCAGCAGCTTAGGGGCGGGGAATTCACCCCTCCACTTT
14	once	TRBV7-2	TRBJ1-2	TRBD1	CASSNRGHNYGYTF	TGTGCCAGCAGCAACAGGGGGCATAACTATGGCTACACCTTC
13	few	TRBV6-5	TRBJ1-1	NA	CASSQQGLAEAFF	TGTGCCAGCAGCCAACAGGGTCTGGCTGAAGCTTTCTTT
15	NA	TRBV5-1	TRBJ2-7	TRBD2	CASRPQAGSSYEQYF	TGCGCCAGCAGACCTCAAGCGGGAAGCTCCTACGAGCAGTACTTC
15	NA	TRBV11-2	TRBJ1-2	TRBD1	CASSLVTGPGYGYTF	TGTGCCAGCAGCTTAGTGACAGGGCCTGGTTATGGCTACACCTTC
14	NA	TRBV28	TRBJ1-1	NA	CASSLNGGRTEAFF	TGTGCCAGCAGTTTAAACGGCGGGAGGACTGAAGCTTTCTTT
17	NA	TRBV19	TRBJ2-7	TRBD2	CASSITSGGPRSYEQYF	TGTGCCAGTAGTATAACGTCGGGGGGACCGCGGTCCTACGAGCAGTACTTC
17	NA	TRBV10-3	TRBJ2-7	TRBD2	CAISESSGLAGDYEQYF	TGTGCCATCAGTGAGTCATCTGGTCTAGCGGGAGACTACGAGCAGTACTTC